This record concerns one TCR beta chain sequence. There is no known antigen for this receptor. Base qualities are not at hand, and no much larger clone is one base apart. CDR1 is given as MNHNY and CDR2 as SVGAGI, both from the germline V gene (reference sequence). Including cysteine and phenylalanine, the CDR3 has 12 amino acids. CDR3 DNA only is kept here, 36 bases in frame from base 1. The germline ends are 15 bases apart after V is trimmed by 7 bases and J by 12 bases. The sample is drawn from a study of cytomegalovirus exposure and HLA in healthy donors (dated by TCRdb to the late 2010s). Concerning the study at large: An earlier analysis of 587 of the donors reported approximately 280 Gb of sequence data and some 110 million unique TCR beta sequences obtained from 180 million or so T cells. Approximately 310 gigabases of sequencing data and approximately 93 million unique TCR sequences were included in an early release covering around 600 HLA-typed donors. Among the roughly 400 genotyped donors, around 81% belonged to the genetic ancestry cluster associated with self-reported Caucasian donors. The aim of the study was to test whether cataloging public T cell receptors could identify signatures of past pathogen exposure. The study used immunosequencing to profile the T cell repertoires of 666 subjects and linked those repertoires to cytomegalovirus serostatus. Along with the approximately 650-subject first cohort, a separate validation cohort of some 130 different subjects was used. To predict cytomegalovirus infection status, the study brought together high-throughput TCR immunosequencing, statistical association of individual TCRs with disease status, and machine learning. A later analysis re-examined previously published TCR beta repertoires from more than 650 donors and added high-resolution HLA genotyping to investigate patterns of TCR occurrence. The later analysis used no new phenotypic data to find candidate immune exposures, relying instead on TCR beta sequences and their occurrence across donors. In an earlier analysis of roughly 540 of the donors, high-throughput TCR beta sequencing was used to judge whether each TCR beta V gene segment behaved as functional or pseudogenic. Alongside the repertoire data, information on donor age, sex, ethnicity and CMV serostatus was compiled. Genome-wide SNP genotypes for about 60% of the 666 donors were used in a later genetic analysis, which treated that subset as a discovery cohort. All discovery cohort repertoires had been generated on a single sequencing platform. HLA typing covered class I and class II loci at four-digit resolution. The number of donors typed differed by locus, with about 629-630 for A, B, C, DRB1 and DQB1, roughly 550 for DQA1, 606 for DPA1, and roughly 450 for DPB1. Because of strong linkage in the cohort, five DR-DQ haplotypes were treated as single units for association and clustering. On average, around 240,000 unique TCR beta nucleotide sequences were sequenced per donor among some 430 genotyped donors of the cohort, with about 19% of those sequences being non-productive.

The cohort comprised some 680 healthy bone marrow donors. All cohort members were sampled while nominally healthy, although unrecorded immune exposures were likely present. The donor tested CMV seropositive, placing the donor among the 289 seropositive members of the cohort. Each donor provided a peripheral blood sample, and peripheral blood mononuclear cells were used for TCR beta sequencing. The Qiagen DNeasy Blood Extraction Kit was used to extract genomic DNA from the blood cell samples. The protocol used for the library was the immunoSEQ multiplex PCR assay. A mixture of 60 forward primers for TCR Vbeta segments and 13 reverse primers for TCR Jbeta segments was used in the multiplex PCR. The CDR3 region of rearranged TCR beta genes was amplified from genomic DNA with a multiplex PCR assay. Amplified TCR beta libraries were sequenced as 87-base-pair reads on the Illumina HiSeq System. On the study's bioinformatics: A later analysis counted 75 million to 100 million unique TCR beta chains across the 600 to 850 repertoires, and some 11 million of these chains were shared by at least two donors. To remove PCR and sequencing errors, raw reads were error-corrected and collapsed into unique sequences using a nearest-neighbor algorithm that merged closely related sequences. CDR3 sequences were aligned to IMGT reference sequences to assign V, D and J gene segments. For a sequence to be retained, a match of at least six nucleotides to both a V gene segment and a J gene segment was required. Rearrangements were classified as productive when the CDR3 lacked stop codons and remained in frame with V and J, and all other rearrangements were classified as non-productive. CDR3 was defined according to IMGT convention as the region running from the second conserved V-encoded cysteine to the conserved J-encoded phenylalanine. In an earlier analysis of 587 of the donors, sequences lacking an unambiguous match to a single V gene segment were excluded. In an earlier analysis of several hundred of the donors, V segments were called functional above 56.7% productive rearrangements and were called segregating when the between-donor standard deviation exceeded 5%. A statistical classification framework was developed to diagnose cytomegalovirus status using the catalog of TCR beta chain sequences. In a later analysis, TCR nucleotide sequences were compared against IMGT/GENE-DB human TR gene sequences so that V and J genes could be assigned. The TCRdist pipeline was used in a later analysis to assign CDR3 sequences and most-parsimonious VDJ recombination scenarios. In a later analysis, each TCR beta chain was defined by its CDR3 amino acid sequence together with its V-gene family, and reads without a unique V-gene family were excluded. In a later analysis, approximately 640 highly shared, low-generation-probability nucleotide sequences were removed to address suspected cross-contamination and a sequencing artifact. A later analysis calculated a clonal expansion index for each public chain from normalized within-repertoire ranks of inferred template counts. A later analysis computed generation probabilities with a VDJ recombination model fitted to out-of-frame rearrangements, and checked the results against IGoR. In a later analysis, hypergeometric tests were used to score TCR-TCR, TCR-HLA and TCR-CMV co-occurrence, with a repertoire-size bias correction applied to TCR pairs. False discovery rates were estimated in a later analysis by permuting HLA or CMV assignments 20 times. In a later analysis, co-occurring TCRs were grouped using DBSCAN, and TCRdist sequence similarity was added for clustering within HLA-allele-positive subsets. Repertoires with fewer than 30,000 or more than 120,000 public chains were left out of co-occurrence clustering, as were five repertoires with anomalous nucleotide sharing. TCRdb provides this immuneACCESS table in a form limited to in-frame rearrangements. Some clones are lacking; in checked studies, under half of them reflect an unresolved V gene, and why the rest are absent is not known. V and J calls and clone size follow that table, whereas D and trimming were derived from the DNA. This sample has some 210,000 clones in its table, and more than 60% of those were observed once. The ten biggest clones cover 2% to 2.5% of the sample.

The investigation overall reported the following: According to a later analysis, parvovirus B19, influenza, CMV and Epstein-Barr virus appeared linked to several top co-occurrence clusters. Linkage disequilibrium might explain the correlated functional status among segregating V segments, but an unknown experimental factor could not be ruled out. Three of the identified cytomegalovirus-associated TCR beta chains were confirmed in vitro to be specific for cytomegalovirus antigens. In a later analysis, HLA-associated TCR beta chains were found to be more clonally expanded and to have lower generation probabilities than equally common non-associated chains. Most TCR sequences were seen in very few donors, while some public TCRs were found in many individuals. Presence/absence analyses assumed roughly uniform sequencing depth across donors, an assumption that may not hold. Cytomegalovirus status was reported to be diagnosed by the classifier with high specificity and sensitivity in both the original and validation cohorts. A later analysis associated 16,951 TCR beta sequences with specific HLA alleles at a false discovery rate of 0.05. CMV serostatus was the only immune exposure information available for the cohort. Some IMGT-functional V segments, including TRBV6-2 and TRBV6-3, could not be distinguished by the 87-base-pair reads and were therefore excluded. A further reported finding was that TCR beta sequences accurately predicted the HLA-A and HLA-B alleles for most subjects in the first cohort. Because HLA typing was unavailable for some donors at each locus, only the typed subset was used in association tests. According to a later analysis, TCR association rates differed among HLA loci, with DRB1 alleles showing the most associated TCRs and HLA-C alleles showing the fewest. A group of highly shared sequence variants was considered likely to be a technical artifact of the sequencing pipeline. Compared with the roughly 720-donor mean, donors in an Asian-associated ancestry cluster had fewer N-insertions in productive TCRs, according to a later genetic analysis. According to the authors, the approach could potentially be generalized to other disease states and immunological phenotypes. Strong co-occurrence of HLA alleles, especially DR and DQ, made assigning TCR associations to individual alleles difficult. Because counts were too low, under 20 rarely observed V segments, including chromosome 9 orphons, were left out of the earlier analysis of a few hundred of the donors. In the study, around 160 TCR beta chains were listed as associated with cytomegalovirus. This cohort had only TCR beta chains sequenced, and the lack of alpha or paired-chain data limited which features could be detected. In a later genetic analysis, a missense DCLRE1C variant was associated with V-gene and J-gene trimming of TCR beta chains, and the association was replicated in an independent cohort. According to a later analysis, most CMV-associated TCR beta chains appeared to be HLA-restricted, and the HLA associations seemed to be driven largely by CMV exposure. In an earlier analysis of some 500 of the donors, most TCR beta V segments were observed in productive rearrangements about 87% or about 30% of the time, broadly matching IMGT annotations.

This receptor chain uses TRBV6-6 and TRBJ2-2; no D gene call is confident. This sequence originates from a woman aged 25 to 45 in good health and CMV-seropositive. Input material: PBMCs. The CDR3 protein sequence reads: CASTIGERQLFF. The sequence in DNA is TGTGCCAGCACCATAGGAGAGCGCCAGCTGTTTTTT.